These T cell receptor beta chains were read from a single sample in a study of cytomegalovirus exposure and HLA in healthy donors. TCRdb's table, derived via immunoSEQ multiplex PCR, lists solely in-frame clones and lacks some. The data contain under 170,000 clones, around 79% of them seen just once; the ten biggest clones take up roughly 4%. The sequencing input was PBMCs. These receptors were collected from a human donor in good health. The conserved cysteine and the conserved F or W are not part of the CDR3 here.

V: TRBV11-2; J: TRBJ2-2; CDR3: ASSFGGELF
V: TRBV7-9; J: TRBJ1-1; CDR3: ASSLTQGTEAF
V: TRBV6-6; J: TRBJ2-1; CDR3: ASSYSSRERGEQF
V: TRBV19; J: TRBJ2-7; CDR3: ASSPTPGTYEQY
V: TRBV27; J: TRBJ2-3; CDR3: ASSPIIRTGNTDTQY
V: TRBV2; J: TRBJ1-2; CDR3: ATAAYSGQRIVYGYT
V: TRBV5-1; J: TRBJ2-5; CDR3: ASSLVYRTRIQETQY
V: TRBV19; J: TRBJ1-2; CDR3: ASNEGDSRFSYGYT
V: TRBV19; J: TRBJ2-1; CDR3: ASAFGGRTNNEQF
V: TRBV29-1; J: TRBJ2-1; CDR3: SVAASSYNEQF
V: TRBV7-2; J: TRBJ2-1; CDR3: ASTHPGTGKRHEQF
V: TRBV5-4; J: TRBJ2-5; CDR3: ASSLRTGAETQY
V: TRBV4-1; J: TRBJ1-1; CDR3: ASSHAGTGGMWTEAS
V: TRBV7-2; J: TRBJ1-5; CDR3: ASSLGGTGAQPQH
V: TRBV7-9; J: TRBJ1-4; CDR3: ASSPLRINEKLF
V: TRBV2; J: TRBJ1-6; CDR3: ASSWGPDGSPLH
V: TRBV19; J: TRBJ2-7; CDR3: ASSINLLAGGHEQY
V: TRBV18; J: TRBJ1-2; CDR3: ASSSSRTRNLANYGYT
V: TRBV2; J: TRBJ2-5; CDR3: ASSEGRLATQKTQY
V: TRBV27; J: TRBJ1-1; CDR3: ASIPRFATQAEAF
V: TRBV5-1; J: TRBJ2-5; CDR3: ASSLGGPGETQY
V: TRBV15; J: TRBJ2-7; CDR3: ATSRDQGLGEQY
V: TRBV28; J: TRBJ2-7; CDR3: ASSAPGQGGNEQY
V: TRBV10-3; J: TRBJ2-3; CDR3: AISEKVGADTQY
V: TRBV19; J: TRBJ1-2; CDR3: ASKRGTNYGYT
V: TRBV5-4; J: TRBJ2-2; CDR3: ASSLWQNTGELF
V: TRBV5-8; J: TRBJ2-3; CDR3: ASSLDRDGTDTQY
V: TRBV6-1; J: TRBJ2-5; CDR3: ASSGQWRNQETQY
V: TRBV10-3; J: TRBJ2-7; CDR3: ATMAGTGYEQY
V: TRBV2; J: TRBJ2-4; CDR3: ASSGQDGNIQY
V: TRBV11-2; J: TRBJ2-5; CDR3: ASSLALAGGSGTQY
V: TRBV28; J: TRBJ2-7; CDR3: ASGLGLAGDEQY
V: TRBV4-2; J: TRBJ1-1; CDR3: ASTSGKNTEAF
V: TRBV27; J: TRBJ2-7; CDR3: ASSLRRGHGEQY
V: TRBV28; J: TRBJ2-1; CDR3: ASSTPTGSEQF
V: TRBV2; J: TRBJ2-7; CDR3: ATLTSGGGEQY
V: TRBV29-1; J: TRBJ1-2; CDR3: SVFGGIYGYT
V: TRBV27; J: TRBJ2-3; CDR3: ASKGASTDTQY
V: TRBV9; J: TRBJ2-1; CDR3: ASSVTNEQF
V: TRBV7-6; J: TRBJ2-5; CDR3: ASSTLGGGLGKTQY
V: TRBV7-6; J: TRBJ2-2; CDR3: ASSRSGDGELF
V: TRBV5-6; J: TRBJ1-2; CDR3: ASSPLGGEAVGYT
V: TRBV6-5; J: TRBJ2-1; CDR3: ASSYRWAGGPVEQF
V: TRBV6-5; J: TRBJ2-2; CDR3: ASSWDRDTGELF
V: TRBV28; J: TRBJ1-2; CDR3: ASSTQHYGYT